A single sample is the source of the 30 T cell receptor beta chains below, sequenced in a study of breast tumors, draining lymph nodes, adjacent tissues. From the multiplex PCR reads, TCRdb called clonotypes with MiXCR, one entry per CDR3 protein. The table records 15,000 or so distinct CDR3 sequences, over 45% of them present only once. Sequenced material: tumor-adjacent breast tissue. All receptors come from a female donor with breast cancer. Some clones in this sample may be carry-over from other donors' samples.

This clonotype was observed at least ten times. CDR3 amino acids: CASTALAGGSSYNEQFF. As DNA, the CDR3 is TGTGCCAGTACAGCGCTAGCGGGAGGAAGCTCCTACAATGAGCAGTTCTTC. This chain connects TRBV19 to TRBJ2-1; 11 bases agree with TRBD2. Trimming at V came to 7 bases and at J to 0 bases, leaving 8 bases not matched to a gene. The CDR3 runs 17 residues. Per germline, CDR1 LNHDA and CDR2 SQIVND (reference sequence). Full variable domain (remainder filled in from reference TRBV19 and TRBJ2-1): DGGITQSPKYLFRKEGQNVTLSCEQNLNHDAMYWYRQDPGQGLRLIYYSQIVNDFQKGDIAEGYSVSREKKESFPLTVTSAQKNPTAFYLCASTALAGGSSYNEQFFGPGTRLTVL.

This clonotype was observed at least ten times. The chain has TRBV6-5 and TRBJ2-5, with 8 nucleotides matching TRBD2. This CDR3 has 15 residues. CDR1 and CDR2 from the germline V gene are MNHEY and SVGAGI. Trimming removed 5 bases from V and 4 bases from J; junction bases left unmatched: 9. CDR3 in amino acids: CASSPRTSPGETQYF. CDR3 sequence (DNA): TGTGCCAGCAGTCCCCGGACTAGCCCCGGAGAGACCCAGTACTTC.

CDR3 in amino acids: CASSPEDTSGDDDTQYF. In nucleotides, the CDR3 is TGTGCCAGCAGCCCGGAAGACACTAGCGGGGACGATGATACGCAGTATTTT. V and J are TRBV14 and TRBJ2-3; TRBD2 matches at 10 bases. This CDR3 region has 17 residues. The trim removed 4 bases at V and 6 bases at J, leaving 13 bases unmatched. CDR1 is SGHDN, CDR2 FVKESK, per germline.

This clonotype was recorded many times. This chain uses TRBV24-1 with TRBJ2-3; 10 nucleotides align to TRBD2. This CDR3 is built from 21 residues. The germline CDR1 and CDR2 sequences are KGHDR and SFDVKD. The junction had 17 bases not matched to a gene; V was cut back by 0 bases and J by 3 bases. CDR3 DNA: TGTGCCACCAGTGATTTGCCCCGGGACAGCCTAGCGGGAGCATGGACAGATACGCAGTATTTT. Translation: CATSDLPRDSLAGAWTDTQYF.

This clonotype was seen once. The J gene is TRBJ1-2, the V gene TRBV5-1, with D perhaps matching TRBD1 (6 bases). Trimming stripped 7 bases from V and 2 bases from J, with 18 bases between. Germline values: CDR1 SGHRS, CDR2 YFSETQ. The length of the CDR3 is 15 residues. The CDR3 sequence is CASGSSGGANYGYTF. In nucleotides, the CDR3 is TGCGCCAGCGGCTCTAGTGGGGGCGCGAACTATGGCTACACCTTC.

This clonotype was seen once. The chain couples TRBV28 to TRBJ2-7, with D tentatively TRBD2 (6 bases). Trimming stripped 7 bases from V and 2 bases from J, with 18 bases between. This CDR3 has 15 amino acids. Germline CDR1 reads MDHEN; CDR2 reads SYDVKM. Written as DNA, the CDR3 is TGTGCCAGCACCCCCCTTGCTGGGGGGACCTACGAGCAGTACTTC. Its protein is CASTPLAGGTYEQYF.

This clonotype showed up many times. V and J are TRBV6-1 and TRBJ1-2; TRBD1 agrees at 12 bases. The junction had 11 bases not matched to a gene; V was cut back by 10 bases and J by 5 bases. The CDR3 consists of 15 residues. Germline loops: CDR1 MNHNS, CDR2 SASEGT. The CDR3 spells CATPPGTGGSYGYTF. CDR3 nucleotide sequence: TGTGCCACTCCCCCCGGGACAGGGGGCTCTTATGGCTACACCTTC.

This clonotype ranks as medium-sized. The chain uses TRBV20-1 and TRBJ2-7, with TRBD1 matching over 7 bases. This CDR3 contains 14 residues. Germline V gene lookup returns CDR1 DFQATT and CDR2 SNEGSKA (reference sequence). V gave up 0 bases and J gave up 2 bases; unmatched junction bases: 4. The CDR3 loop reads CSARDPDRAYEQYF. In nucleotides, the CDR3 is TGCAGTGCTAGAGATCCCGACAGGGCCTACGAGCAGTACTTC.

The gene calls are TRBV20-1 and TRBJ2-7, with 7 bases that match TRBD2. The CDR3 has 17 residues. Trimming at V came to 4 bases and at J to 3 bases, leaving 18 bases not matched to a gene. Looked up from germline, CDR1 is DFQATT and CDR2 is SNEGSKA (reference sequence). The CDR3 sequence is CSATGGSGSKDGYEQYF. The CDR3, as DNA: TGCAGTGCTACAGGAGGTAGCGGGTCAAAGGACGGCTACGAGCAGTACTTC.

This clonotype was observed many times. The chain employs TRBV3-1 and TRBJ2-1; the match to TRBD2 covers 9 bases. Germline CDR1 is LGHDT and CDR2 is YNNKEL (reference sequence). CDR3 length equals 16 residues. The V segment lost 3 bases and the J segment 6 bases; nucleotides outside the gene matches: 9. CDR3 bases: TGTGCCAGCAGCCACCACGGCGGGGGGGCGACCAATGAGCAGTTCTTC. Residues: CASSHHGGGATNEQFF.

This sequence joins TRBV7-9 and TRBJ1-2, with D uncertain. Trimming shortened V by 5 bases and J by 6 bases, and 13 bases separated the two germline ends. The CDR3 runs 13 residues. In germline, CDR1 is SEHNR, CDR2 FQNEAQ (reference sequence). The CDR3 reads CASSAQLFDGYTF. In nucleotides, the CDR3 is TGTGCCAGCAGCGCCCAACTTTTTGATGGCTACACCTTC.

At least ten counts were recorded for this clonotype. The chain combines TRBV6-5 with TRBJ2-2; D is unclear. The CDR3 loop spans 14 amino acids. Per the germline V gene, CDR1 is MNHEY and CDR2 is SVGAGI. Trimming stripped 6 bases from V and 3 bases from J, with 11 bases between. This chain's CDR3 is CASRPDTYTGELFF. The DNA for the CDR3 is TGTGCCAGCAGGCCCGACACTTACACCGGGGAGCTGTTTTTT.

This clonotype was counted a few times. The chain has TRBV12-3 or TRBV12-4 and TRBJ1-2, with D uncertain. The CDR3 extends over 12 amino acids. With 5 bases removed from V and 7 bases from J, the gap between germline ends came to 11 bases. Written as DNA, the CDR3 is TGTGCCAGCAGTCCAACTAGCTCTGGCTACACCTTC. It encodes CASSPTSSGYTF.

Points on this clonotype: A read error is likely, as this CDR3 ends without the conserved phenylalanine or tryptophan. The V gene is TRBV3-1, the J gene TRBJ2-2, with a weak D call TRBD2 (6 bases). The CDR3 length is 13 residues. Trimming left V 4 bases short and J 7 bases short, with 10 bases between. CDR1 and CDR2 from the germline V gene are LGHDT and YNNKEL (reference sequence). The CDR3 nucleotides read TGTGCCAGCAGCCCGGGGAGGAGCGGGGAGCTGTTTGTG. It translates to CASSPGRSGELFV.

This clonotype was recorded at least ten times. This sequence joins TRBV6-6 and TRBJ2-5; the match to TRBD2 covers 8 bases. V was pared by 7 bases and J by 4 bases, with 11 bases of the junction left unmatched. The germline V gene has CDR1 MNHNY and CDR2 SVGAGI (reference sequence). The CDR3 spans 15 residues. The CDR3 protein is CASTPPGGEGETQYF. The CDR3 nucleotides read TGTGCCAGCACCCCCCCGGGGGGGGAGGGAGAGACCCAGTACTTC.

This clonotype came up many times. This rearrangement joins TRBV12-3 or TRBV12-4 to TRBJ2-3, with no clear D. The CDR3 has 12 amino acids. V lost 1 base and J lost 5, with 4 bases in between. Here the CDR3 DNA reads TGTGCCAGCAGTTTAGAAGAAGATACGCAGTATTTT. This gives the protein CASSLEEDTQYF.

The rearrangement links TRBV12-3 or TRBV12-4 to TRBJ1-2, with D tentatively TRBD1 (6 bases). The V end was cut by 9 bases, the J end by 8 bases, with 16 bases between. This CDR3 is 12 amino acids long. This chain's CDR3 is CASSAGQRGYTF. As DNA, the CDR3 is TGTGCCAGTAGTGCCGGACAGAGAGGCTACACCTTC.

The chain carries TRBV15 and TRBJ2-7, with a weak D call TRBD1 (7 bases). The germline gives CDR1 LNHNV, CDR2 YYDKDF (reference sequence). Trimming removed 0 bases at V and 5 bases at J, with 11 bases between. The length of the CDR3 is 14 residues. CDR3 coding DNA: TGTGCCACCAGCAGAGATCGGGGGACAGACGAGCAGTACGTC. Its translation is CATSRDRGTDEQYV.

This clonotype appeared many times. The chain links TRBV5-5 to TRBJ2-5; the match to TRBD1 covers 8 bases. Germline loops: CDR1 SGHKS, CDR2 YYEKEE (reference sequence). The junction had 3 bases not matched to a gene; V was cut back by 3 bases and J by 5 bases. This CDR3 is 13 amino acids long. CDR3 coding DNA: TGTGCCAGCAGCTGGGACAGGTTGGAGACCCAGTACTTC. Translation: CASSWDRLETQYF.

This clonotype has a count of ten or more. The chain is built from TRBV20-1 and TRBJ2-5; the D gene is possibly TRBD1 (5 bases). The V and J ends lost 5 bases and 1 base respectively, with 20 bases between them. This CDR3 contains 16 residues. Germline V gives CDR1 DFQATT, CDR2 SNEGSKA (reference sequence). Here the CDR3 reads CSARRVRTPSQETQYF. As DNA, the CDR3 is TGCAGTGCTCGAAGAGTTAGGACACCGTCCCAAGAGACCCAGTACTTC.

The V gene is TRBV6-1, the J gene TRBJ2-3; D remains ambiguous. The CDR3 sequence is 11 residues long. V was cut by 8 bases and J by 4 bases, with 7 bases left in between. CDR1 and CDR2 (germline): MNHNS, SASEGT. The CDR3: CASRLSDTQYF. The CDR3 region has the DNA TGTGCCAGCCGACTCTCAGATACGCAGTATTTT.

This clonotype was counted ten times or more. The rearrangement links TRBV3-1 to TRBJ2-7; the D gene could be TRBD1 or TRBD2 (5 bases each). This CDR3 region has 14 residues. The V gene's germline CDR1 is LGHDT and CDR2 YNNKEL (reference sequence). V gave up 0 bases and J gave up 3 bases, with 9 bases separating them. CDR3 coding DNA: TGTGCCAGCAGCCAAGATAGGGACCACTACGAGCAGTACTTC. As protein: CASSQDRDHYEQYF.

The chain couples TRBV2 to TRBJ1-6, with 9 bases matching TRBD1. Looked up from germline, CDR1 is SNHLY and CDR2 is FYNNEI. Trimming took 6 bases from V and 10 from J; bases not matched to a gene: 13. This CDR3 has 16 amino acids. The CDR3 region has the DNA TGTGCCAGCAGAGGGACAGGGATCCCGTCGGGATCACCCCTCCACTTT. The encoded protein is CASRGTGIPSGSPLHF.

V and J are TRBV7-3 and TRBJ2-2; D call uncertain. V shed 6 bases and J shed 6 bases, with 11 bases lying between them. Germline V gene sequence: CDR1 SGHTA, CDR2 FQGTGA. The CDR3 loop spans 13 amino acids. The CDR3 DNA reads TGTGCCAGCAGTCTATCAAATGCCGGGGAGCTGTTTTTT. It encodes CASSLSNAGELFF.

The chain recombines TRBV29-1 with TRBJ1-2; tentatively, D is TRBD1 (6 bases). V lost 5 bases, J lost 12 bases, and 19 bases lay in between. This CDR3 is 12 amino acids long. Germline lookup yields CDR1 SQVTM and CDR2 ANQGSEA. CDR3 protein: CSVWQGSVGHTF. The DNA for the CDR3 is TGCAGCGTTTGGCAGGGGTCCGTGGGCCACACCTTC.

This clonotype was seen repeatedly, ten times or more. This rearrangement joins TRBV18 to TRBJ2-5; 10 bases are a match to TRBD2. CDR3 size: 15 residues. The V segment lost 3 bases and the J segment 5 bases; nucleotides outside the gene matches: 6. CDR1 and CDR2 from the germline V gene are KGHSH and LQKENI. The CDR3 region has the DNA TGTGCCAGCTCACCCTCTAGCGGGGGCGGGGAGACCCAGTACTTC. This sequence encodes CASSPSSGGGETQYF.

The rearrangement joins TRBV7-9 to TRBJ2-5, with a weak D call TRBD1 (6 bases). Trimming cost V 2 bases and J 0 bases, with 13 bases left between them. Germline V lookup: CDR1 SEHNR, CDR2 FQNEAQ (reference sequence). There are 16 residues in the CDR3. The CDR3 reads CASSLFPTGDQETQYF. CDR3 DNA sequence: TGTGCCAGCAGCTTATTCCCGACAGGCGACCAAGAGACCCAGTACTTC.

This clonotype has just one count. The chain combines TRBV6-2 or TRBV6-3 with TRBJ1-1; no reliable D call. There are 12 residues in the CDR3. Germline V gene sequence: CDR1 MNHEY, CDR2 SVGEGT. V was clipped by 9 bases and J by 4 bases, with 12 bases between them. CDR3 region: CASRHPSTEAFF. The CDR3, as DNA: TGTGCCAGTAGGCACCCATCCACTGAAGCTTTCTTT.

V usage is TRBV7-3 and J usage is TRBJ2-1; 12 nucleotides agree with TRBD2. CDR1 is SGHTA and CDR2 is FQGTGA in the germline V gene. V gave up 8 bases and J gave up 7 bases; unmatched junction bases: 30. The CDR3 is made up of 22 amino acids. CDR3 nucleotide sequence: TGTGCCAGCCACTTTTTGGGCCCTCGGATGGCCCTAGCGGGAGGGCTTGGGAATGAGCAGTTCTTC. It specifies CASHFLGPRMALAGGLGNEQFF.

This clonotype was recorded at least ten times. The rearrangement links TRBV13 to TRBJ2-7; D gene unclear. Germline V gene sequence: CDR1 PRHDT, CDR2 FYEKMQ (reference sequence). The CDR3 loop spans 14 amino acids. V lost 5 bases to trimming and J lost 3 bases, with 14 bases between them. CDR3 in amino acids: CASSGLPKHYEQYF. In nucleotides, the CDR3 is TGTGCCAGCAGCGGGCTCCCTAAACACTACGAGCAGTACTTC.